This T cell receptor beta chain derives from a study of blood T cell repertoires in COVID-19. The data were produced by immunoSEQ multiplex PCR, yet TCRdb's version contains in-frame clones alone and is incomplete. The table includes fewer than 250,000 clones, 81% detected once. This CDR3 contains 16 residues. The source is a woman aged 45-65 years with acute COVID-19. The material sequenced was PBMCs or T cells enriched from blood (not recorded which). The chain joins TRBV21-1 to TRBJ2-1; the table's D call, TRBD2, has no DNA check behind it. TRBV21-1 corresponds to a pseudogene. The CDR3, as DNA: TGTGCCAGCAGCAAAGGCGGGACCGCCTCCTACAATGAGCAGTTCTTC. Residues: CASSKGGTASYNEQFF.